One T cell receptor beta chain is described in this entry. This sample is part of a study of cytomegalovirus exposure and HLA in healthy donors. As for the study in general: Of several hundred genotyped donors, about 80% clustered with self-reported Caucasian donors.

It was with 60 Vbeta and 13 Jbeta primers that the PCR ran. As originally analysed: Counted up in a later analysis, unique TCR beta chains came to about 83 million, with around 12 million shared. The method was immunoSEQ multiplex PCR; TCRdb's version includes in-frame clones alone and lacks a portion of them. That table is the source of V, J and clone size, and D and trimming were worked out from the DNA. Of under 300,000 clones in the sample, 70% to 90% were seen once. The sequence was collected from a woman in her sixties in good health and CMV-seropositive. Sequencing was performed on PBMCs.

For the CDR3, the DNA is TGTGCCAGCAGTCCGCAGGGGGCGTTTGGCACTGAAGCTTTCTTT. Amino acid sequence: CASSPQGAFGTEAFF. This chain links TRBV27 with TRBJ1-1, with 8 nucleotides matching TRBD1. Per germline, CDR1 MNHEY and CDR2 SMNVEV (reference sequence). The CDR3 runs to 15 residues. With V trimmed by 5 bases and J by 4 bases, 9 bases remained unmatched.